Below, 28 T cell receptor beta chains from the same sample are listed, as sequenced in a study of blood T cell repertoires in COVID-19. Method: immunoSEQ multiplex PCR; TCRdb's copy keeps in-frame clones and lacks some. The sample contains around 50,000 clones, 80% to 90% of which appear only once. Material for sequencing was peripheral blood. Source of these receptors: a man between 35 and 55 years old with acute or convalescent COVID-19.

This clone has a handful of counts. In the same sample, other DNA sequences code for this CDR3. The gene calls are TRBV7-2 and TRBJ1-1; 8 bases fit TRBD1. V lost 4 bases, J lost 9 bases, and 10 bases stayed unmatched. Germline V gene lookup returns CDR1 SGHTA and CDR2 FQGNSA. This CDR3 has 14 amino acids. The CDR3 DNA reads TGTGCCAGCAGCTCAACAGGGGGGGTAGGGAAAGCTTTCTTT. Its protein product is CASSSTGGVGKAFF.

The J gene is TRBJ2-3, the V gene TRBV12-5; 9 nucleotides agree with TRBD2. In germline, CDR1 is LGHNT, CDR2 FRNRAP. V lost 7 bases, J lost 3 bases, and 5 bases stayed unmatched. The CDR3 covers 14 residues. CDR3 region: CASVGLAITDTQYF. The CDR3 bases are TGTGCTAGTGTAGGACTAGCGATAACAGATACGCAGTATTTT.

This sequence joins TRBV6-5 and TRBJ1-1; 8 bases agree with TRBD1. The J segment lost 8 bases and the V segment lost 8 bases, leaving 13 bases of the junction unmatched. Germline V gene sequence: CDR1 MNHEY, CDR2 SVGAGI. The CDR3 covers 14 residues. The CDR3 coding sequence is TGTGCCAGCCGTAGACAGGGGACAAGGAGCGAAGCTTTCTTT. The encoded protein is CASRRQGTRSEAFF.

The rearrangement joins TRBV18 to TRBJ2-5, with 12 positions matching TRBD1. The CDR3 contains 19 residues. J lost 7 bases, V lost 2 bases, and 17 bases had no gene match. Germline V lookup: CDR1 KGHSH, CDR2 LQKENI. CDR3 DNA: TGTGCCAGCTCACCATTTTCCGGGACAGGGGGCCCGAGGGGAGCGACCCAGTACTTC. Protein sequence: CASSPFSGTGGPRGATQYF.

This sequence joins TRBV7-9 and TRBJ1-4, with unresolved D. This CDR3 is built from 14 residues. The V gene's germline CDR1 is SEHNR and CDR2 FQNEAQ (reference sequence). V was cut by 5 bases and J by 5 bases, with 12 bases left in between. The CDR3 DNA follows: TGTGCCAGCAGCCTGGATTGGGCGAATGAAAAACTGTTTTTT. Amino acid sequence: CASSLDWANEKLFF.

The CDR3 DNA follows: TGTGCCAGCTCACCACCGCCCGGGGTATCAAACACCATATATTTT. This codes for CASSPPPGVSNTIYF. This sequence joins TRBV18 and TRBJ1-3; D unclear. This CDR3 has 15 amino acids. Germline V CDR1 and CDR2: KGHSH, LQKENI. V was clipped by 0 bases and J by 6 bases, with 12 bases between them.

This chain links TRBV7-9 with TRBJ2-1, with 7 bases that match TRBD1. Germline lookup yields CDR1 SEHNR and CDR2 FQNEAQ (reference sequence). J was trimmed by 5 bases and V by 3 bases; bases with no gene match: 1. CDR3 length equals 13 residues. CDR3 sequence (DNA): TGTGCCAGCAGCTTGGGACAGAACAATGAGCAGTTCTTC. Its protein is CASSLGQNNEQFF.

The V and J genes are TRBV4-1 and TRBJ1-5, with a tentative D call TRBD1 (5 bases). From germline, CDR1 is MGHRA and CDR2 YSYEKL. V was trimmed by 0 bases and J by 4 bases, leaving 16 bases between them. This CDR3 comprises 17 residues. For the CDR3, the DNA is TGCGCCAGCAGCCAAGATCTCCTAGGGGCCCAGAATCAGCCCCAGCATTTT. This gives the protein CASSQDLLGAQNQPQHF.

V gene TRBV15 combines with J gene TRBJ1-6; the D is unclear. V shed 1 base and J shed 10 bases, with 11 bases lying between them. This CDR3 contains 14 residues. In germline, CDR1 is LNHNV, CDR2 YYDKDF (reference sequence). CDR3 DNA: TGTGCCACCAGCAGAGCTCTCGGACTATCACCCCTCCACTTT. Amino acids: CATSRALGLSPLHF.

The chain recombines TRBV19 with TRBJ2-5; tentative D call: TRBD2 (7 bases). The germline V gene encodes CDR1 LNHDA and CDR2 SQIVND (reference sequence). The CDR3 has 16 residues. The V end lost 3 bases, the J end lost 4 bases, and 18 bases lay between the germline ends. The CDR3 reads CASSMRGGIVGETQYF. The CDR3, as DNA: TGTGCCAGTAGTATGAGGGGGGGGATTGTAGGAGAGACCCAGTACTTC.

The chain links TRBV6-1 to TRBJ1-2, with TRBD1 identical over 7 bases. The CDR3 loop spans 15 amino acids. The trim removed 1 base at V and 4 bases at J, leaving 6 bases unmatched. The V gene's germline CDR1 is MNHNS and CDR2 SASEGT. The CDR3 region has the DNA TGTGCCAGCAGTGAAGAGAGGGACAGCGGCTATGGCTACACCTTC. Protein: CASSEERDSGYGYTF.

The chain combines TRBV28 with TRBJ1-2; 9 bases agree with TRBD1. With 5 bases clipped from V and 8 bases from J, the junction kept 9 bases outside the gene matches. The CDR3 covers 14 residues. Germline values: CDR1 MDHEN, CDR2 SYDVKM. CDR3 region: CASSGPGQGPGYTF. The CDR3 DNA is TGTGCCAGCAGTGGACCGGGACAGGGCCCCGGCTACACCTTC.

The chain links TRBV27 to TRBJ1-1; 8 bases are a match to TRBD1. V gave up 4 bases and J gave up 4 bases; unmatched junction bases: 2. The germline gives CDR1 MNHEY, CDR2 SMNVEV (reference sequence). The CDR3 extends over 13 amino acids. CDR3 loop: CASSYTGGTEAFF. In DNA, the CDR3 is TGTGCCAGCAGTTACACAGGGGGCACTGAAGCTTTCTTT.

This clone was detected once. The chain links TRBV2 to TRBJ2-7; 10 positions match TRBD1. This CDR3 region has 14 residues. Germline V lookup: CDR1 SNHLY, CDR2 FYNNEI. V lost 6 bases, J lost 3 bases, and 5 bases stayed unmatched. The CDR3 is CASRQTGGHYEQYF. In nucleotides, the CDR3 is TGTGCCAGCAGGCAGACAGGGGGCCACTACGAGCAGTACTTC.

The CDR3 reads CASSYGVGQGQETQYF. As DNA, the CDR3 is TGTGCCAGCAGTTACGGGGTGGGACAGGGGCAGGAGACCCAGTACTTC. The chain carries TRBV6-5 and TRBJ2-5, with TRBD1 matching 10 bases. Germline V gene data show CDR1 as MNHEY and CDR2 as SVGAGI. The CDR3 is 16 amino acids. The V and J ends lost 2 bases and 5 bases, in that order; junction bases with no gene match: 8.

CDR3 residues: CASSLVEGTEAFF. CDR3 DNA sequence: TGCGCCAGCAGCTTGGTGGAGGGGACTGAAGCTTTCTTT. V usage is TRBV5-1 and J usage is TRBJ1-1, with TRBD1 as a possible D gene (5 bases). Deletions cut 0 bases from V and 5 bases from J, with 8 bases between. The CDR3 consists of 13 residues. CDR1 and CDR2 from the germline V gene are SGHRS and YFSETQ.

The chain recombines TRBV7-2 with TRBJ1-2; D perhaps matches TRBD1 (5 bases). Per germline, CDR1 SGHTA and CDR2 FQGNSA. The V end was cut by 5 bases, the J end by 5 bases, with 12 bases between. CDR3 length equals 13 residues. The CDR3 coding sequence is TGTGCCAGCAGCCCCGGGGGGGGTTATGGCTACACCTTC. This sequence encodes CASSPGGGYGYTF.

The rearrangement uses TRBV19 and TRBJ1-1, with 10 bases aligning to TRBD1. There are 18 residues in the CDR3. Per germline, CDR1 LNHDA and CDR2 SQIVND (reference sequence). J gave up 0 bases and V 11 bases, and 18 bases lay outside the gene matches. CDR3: CAASGTGAPHSMNTEAFF. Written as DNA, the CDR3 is TGTGCCGCTTCTGGGACAGGGGCCCCTCATTCTATGAACACTGAAGCTTTCTTT.

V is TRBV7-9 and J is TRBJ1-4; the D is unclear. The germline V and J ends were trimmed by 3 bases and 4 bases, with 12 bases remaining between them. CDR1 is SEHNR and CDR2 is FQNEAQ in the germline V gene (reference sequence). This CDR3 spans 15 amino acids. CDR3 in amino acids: CASSFPARVNEKLFF. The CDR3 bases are TGTGCCAGCAGCTTCCCGGCCCGGGTTAATGAAAAACTGTTTTTT.

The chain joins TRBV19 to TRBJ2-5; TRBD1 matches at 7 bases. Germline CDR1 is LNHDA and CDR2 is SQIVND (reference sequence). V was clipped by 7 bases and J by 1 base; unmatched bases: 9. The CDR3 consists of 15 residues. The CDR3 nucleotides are TGTGCCAGTATCGCGACAGGGCAAATCCAAGAGACCCAGTACTTC. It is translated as CASIATGQIQETQYF.

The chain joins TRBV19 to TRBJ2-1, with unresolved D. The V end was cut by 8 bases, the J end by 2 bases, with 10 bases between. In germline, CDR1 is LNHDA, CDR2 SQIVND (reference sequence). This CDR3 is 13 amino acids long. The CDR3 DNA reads TGTGCCAGTCTAGGTCCTCCCTACAATGAGCAGTTCTTC. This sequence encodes CASLGPPYNEQFF.

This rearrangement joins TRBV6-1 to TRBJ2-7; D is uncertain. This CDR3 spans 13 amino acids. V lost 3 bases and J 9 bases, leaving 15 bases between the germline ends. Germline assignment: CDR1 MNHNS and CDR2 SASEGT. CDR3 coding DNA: TGTGCCAGCAGTGACACCCCTAGACGCGTGCAGTACTTC. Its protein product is CASSDTPRRVQYF.

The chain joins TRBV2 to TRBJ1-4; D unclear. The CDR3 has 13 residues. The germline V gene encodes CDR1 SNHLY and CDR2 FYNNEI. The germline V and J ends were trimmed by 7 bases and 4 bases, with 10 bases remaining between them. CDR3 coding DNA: TGTGCCAGCAAGCCGGACTATAATGAAAAACTGTTTTTT. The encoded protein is CASKPDYNEKLFF.

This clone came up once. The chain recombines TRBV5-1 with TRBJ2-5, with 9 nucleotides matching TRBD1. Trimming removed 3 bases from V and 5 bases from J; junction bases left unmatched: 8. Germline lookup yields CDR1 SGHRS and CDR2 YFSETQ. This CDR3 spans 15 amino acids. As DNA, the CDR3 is TGCGCCAGCAGCTACGGACAGGGGCTTTGGGAGACCCAGTACTTC. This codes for CASSYGQGLWETQYF.

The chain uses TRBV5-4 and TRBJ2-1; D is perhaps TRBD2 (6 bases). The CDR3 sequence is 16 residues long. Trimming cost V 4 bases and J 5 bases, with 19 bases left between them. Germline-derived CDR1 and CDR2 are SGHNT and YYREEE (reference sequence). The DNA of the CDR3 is TGTGCCAGCAGCCTCCCCAACCGCGGGGCTCACAATGAGCAGTTCTTC. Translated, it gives CASSLPNRGAHNEQFF.

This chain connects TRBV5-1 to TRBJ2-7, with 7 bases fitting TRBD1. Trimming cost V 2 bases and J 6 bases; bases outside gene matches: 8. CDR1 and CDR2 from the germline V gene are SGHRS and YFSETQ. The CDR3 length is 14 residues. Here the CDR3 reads CASSFTTGSSEQYF. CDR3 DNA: TGCGCCAGCAGCTTCACGACAGGGAGCTCCGAGCAGTACTTC.

CDR3 nucleotide sequence: TGTGCCAGCAGATTAGACAGGGCCGGGGCCAACGTCCTGACTTTC. This codes for CASRLDRAGANVLTF. J is TRBJ2-6 and V is TRBV5-4, with TRBD1 matching over 7 bases. Germline CDR1 and CDR2: SGHNT and YYREEE (reference sequence). Trimming took 5 bases from V and 4 from J; bases not matched to a gene: 6. The CDR3 spans 15 residues. Using reference TRBV5-4 and TRBJ2-6 for the parts outside the CDR3, the full variable domain is ETGVTQSPTHLIKTRGQQVTLRCSSQSGHNTVSWYQQALGQGPQFIFQYYREEENGRGNFPPRFSGLQFPNYSSELNVNALELDDSALYLCASRLDRAGANVLTFGAGSRLTVL.

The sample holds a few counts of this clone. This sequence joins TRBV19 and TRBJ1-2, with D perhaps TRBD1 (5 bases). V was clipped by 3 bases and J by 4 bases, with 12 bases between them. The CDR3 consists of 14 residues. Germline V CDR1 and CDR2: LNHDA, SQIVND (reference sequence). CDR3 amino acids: CASSIGPGGYGYTF. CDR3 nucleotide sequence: TGTGCCAGTAGTATCGGGCCCGGGGGCTATGGCTACACCTTC.